This is a list of T cell receptor beta chains from one sample in a study of glioma-infiltrating T cells. One entry per CDR3 protein, called by TCRdb with MiXCR from the multiplex PCR reads. The sample lists about 45,000 distinct CDR3 sequences; under 25% were seen once. Sequencing was performed on glioma tissue, nonneoplastic brain tissue, or PBMCs (not recorded which). The receptors originated from a human donor with low-grade glioma or glioblastoma, undergoing nonglioma brain surgery, or in good health (not recorded which). The CDR3 runs from the conserved cysteine through the conserved F or W. D genes are given only for firm matches. The size entry is marked missing in some rows and otherwise reads once, few, many or a size class.

clone_size | d_call | j_call | v_call | cdr3_aa | cdr3_nt
many | TRBD2 | TRBJ2-5 | TRBV2 | CASKSAGYQETQYF | TGTGCCAGTAAATCAGCGGGGTATCAAGAGACCCAGTACTTC
medium-sized | . | TRBJ1-5 | TRBV28 | CASSLGIRSQPQHF | TGTGCCAGCAGTTTAGGAATCCGGAGCCAGCCCCAGCATTTT
few | . | TRBJ1-3 | TRBV5-4 | CASSTPDRNTIYF | TGTGCCAGCAGCACCCCGGACAGAAACACCATATATTTT
many | . | TRBJ1-5 | TRBV19 | CASSMVPDQPQHF | TGTGCCAGTAGTATGGTCCCCGATCAGCCCCAGCATTTT
. | . | TRBJ1-1 | TRBV2 | CASSEMRGSEAFF | TGTGCCAGCAGTGAAATGAGGGGCTCTGAAGCTTTCTTT
many | . | TRBJ2-7 | TRBV6-6 | CASSYSNTYEQYF | TGTGCCAGCAGTTACTCAAATACCTACGAGCAGTACTTC
many | . | TRBJ2-3 | TRBV4-1 | CASSQMQFTDTQYF | TGCGCCAGCAGCCAAATGCAGTTCACAGATACGCAGTATTTT
few | . | TRBJ2-1 | TRBV11-1 | CASSLVHSNNEQFF | TGTGCCAGCAGCTTAGTACACAGCAACAATGAGCAGTTCTTC
. | . | TRBJ2-3 | TRBV7-6 | CASSLYSSSADTQYF | TGTGCCAGCTCCCTTTATAGCAGCAGCGCAGATACGCAATATTTT
few | TRBD2 | TRBJ2-2 | TRBV6-6 | CASSYSVEPRGSGEITGELFF | TGTGCCAGCAGTTACTCGGTGGAGCCCCGCGGGAGCGGGGAGATCACCGGGGAGCTGTTTTTT
many | TRBD1 | TRBJ1-5 | TRBV10-3 | CAISDGTGSNQPQHF | TGTGCCATCAGTGATGGGACAGGTAGCAATCAGCCCCAGCATTTT
few | . | TRBJ2-1 | TRBV19 | CASSIRQDYSYNEQFF | TGTGCCAGTAGTATCAGACAGGATTATTCCTACAATGAGCAGTTCTTC
many | . | TRBJ1-5 | TRBV20-1 | CSATWGSSNQPQHF | TGCAGTGCTACGTGGGGGAGTAGCAATCAGCCCCAGCATTTT
. | TRBD2 | TRBJ2-7 | TRBV28 | CASSPLAGGAYEQYF | TGTGCCAGCAGCCCACTAGCGGGAGGAGCATACGAGCAGTACTTC
. | . | TRBJ2-7 | TRBV9 | CASSGARDRSDEQYF | TGTGCCAGCAGCGGAGCCCGCGACAGGTCGGACGAGCAGTACTTC
. | . | TRBJ1-2 | TRBV20-1 | CSARIGFYNYTF | TGCAGTGCTAGGATAGGATTCTATAACTACACCTTC
. | . | TRBJ2-5 | TRBV5-1 | CASRGNRETQYF | TGCGCCAGCAGGGGAAACCGGGAGACCCAGTACTTC
few | . | TRBJ1-1 | TRBV7-8 | CASSLLGMNTEAFF | TGTGCCAGCAGCTTACTGGGAATGAACACTGAAGCTTTCTTT
. | TRBD2 | TRBJ2-3 | TRBV5-6 | CASSPAGGTDTQYF | TGTGCCAGCAGCCCAGCGGGAGGGACAGATACGCAGTATTTT
many | TRBD2 | TRBJ2-1 | TRBV4-1 | CASSEGTRLTF | TGCGCCAGCAGCGAAGGGACTAGGCTTACCTTC
. | . | TRBJ2-3 | TRBV29-1 | CSVGGDSQTNTDTQYF | TGCAGCGTTGGGGGTGACAGTCAAACAAACACAGATACGCAGTATTTT
many | TRBD1 | TRBJ2-7 | TRBV20-1 | CSAPSRRTGVAYEQYF | TGCAGTGCTCCATCCCGGCGGACAGGGGTTGCCTACGAGCAGTACTTC
many | TRBD1 | TRBJ1-1 | TRBV6-1 | CASSPGTVGAFF | TGTGCCAGCAGCCCTGGGACAGTTGGAGCTTTCTTT
many | TRBD1 | TRBJ2-7 | TRBV6-1 | CASSWGDRGQTEQYF | TGTGCCAGCAGTTGGGGGGACAGGGGGCAGACAGAGCAGTACTTC
many | TRBD2 | TRBJ2-3 | TRBV20-1 | CSASPLGAGVADTQYF | TGCAGTGCTTCCCCTTTGGGAGCGGGAGTGGCAGATACGCAGTATTTT
. | . | TRBJ1-4 | TRBV12-3/TRBV12-4 | CASSFRRAPTNEKLFF | TGTGCCAGCAGTTTTCGGAGGGCCCCAACTAATGAAAAACTGTTTTTT
many | . | TRBJ1-4 | TRBV2 | CASSVGGNEKLFF | TGTGCCAGCAGTGTAGGCGGTAATGAAAAACTGTTTTTT
. | TRBD1 | TRBJ2-3 | TRBV7-9 | CASSPSPGQGVLGTDTQYF | TGTGCCAGCAGCCCCAGCCCGGGACAGGGGGTCCTCGGCACAGATACGCAGTATTTT
many | TRBD1 | TRBJ2-7 | TRBV27 | CASSPWTGEAYEQYF | TGTGCCAGCAGTCCGTGGACAGGGGAGGCCTACGAGCAGTACTTC
few | . | TRBJ2-5 | TRBV29-1 | CSVEDLRGATQYF | TGCAGCGTTGAAGATCTTCGGGGTGCGACCCAGTACTTC
. | TRBD1 | TRBJ2-7 | TRBV6-1 | CASSEGQVSEQYF | TGTGCCAGCAGTGAGGGACAGGTTAGCGAGCAGTACTTC
many | TRBD2 | TRBJ2-3 | TRBV20-1 | CSARDPLGSGTPDTQYF | TGCAGTGCTAGAGACCCTCTGGGTAGCGGGACGCCAGATACGCAGTATTTT
. | TRBD2 | TRBJ2-2 | TRBV19 | CASSLALAARTGELFF | TGTGCCAGTAGTTTGGCTCTAGCGGCGAGGACCGGGGAGCTGTTTTTT
. | TRBD1 | TRBJ2-2 | TRBV20-1 | CSARVGQANTGELFF | TGCAGTGCTAGAGTTGGACAGGCTAACACCGGGGAGCTGTTTTTT
. | TRBD2 | TRBJ2-3 | TRBV20-1 | CSARGGGRAILDTQYF | TGCAGTGCTAGAGGGGGGGGGAGGGCCATTCTAGATACGCAGTATTTT
many | TRBD2 | TRBJ2-5 | TRBV28 | CASSSPTSGSFGTETQYF | TGTGCCAGCAGTTCTCCGACTAGCGGGAGTTTCGGTACGGAGACCCAGTACTTC
many | TRBD2 | TRBJ2-7 | TRBV6-6 | CASSYVTSGTIWYF | TGTGCCAGCAGTTACGTGACTAGCGGGACGATATGGTACTTC
many | TRBD2 | TRBJ2-7 | TRBV7-2 | CASSSRSTGGVYEQYF | TGTGCCAGCAGCTCCCGATCAACCGGGGGGGTCTACGAGCAGTACTTC
many | TRBD2 | TRBJ2-1 | TRBV7-3 | CASSLPSGTYNEQFF | TGTGCCAGCAGCTTGCCTAGCGGAACCTACAATGAGCAGTTCTTC
. | TRBD2 | TRBJ2-1 | TRBV20-1 | CSARAAGTSGANEQFF | TGCAGTGCTAGAGCCGCCGGGACTAGCGGGGCCAATGAGCAGTTCTTC
many | TRBD2 | TRBJ2-2 | TRBV5-1 | CASSSSGDSTGELFF | TGCGCCAGCAGCTCTAGCGGGGATTCCACCGGGGAGCTGTTTTTT
many | . | TRBJ2-1 | TRBV3-1 | CASSQDSGASSYNEQFF | TGTGCCAGCAGCCAAGACTCGGGGGCCAGCTCCTACAATGAGCAGTTCTTC